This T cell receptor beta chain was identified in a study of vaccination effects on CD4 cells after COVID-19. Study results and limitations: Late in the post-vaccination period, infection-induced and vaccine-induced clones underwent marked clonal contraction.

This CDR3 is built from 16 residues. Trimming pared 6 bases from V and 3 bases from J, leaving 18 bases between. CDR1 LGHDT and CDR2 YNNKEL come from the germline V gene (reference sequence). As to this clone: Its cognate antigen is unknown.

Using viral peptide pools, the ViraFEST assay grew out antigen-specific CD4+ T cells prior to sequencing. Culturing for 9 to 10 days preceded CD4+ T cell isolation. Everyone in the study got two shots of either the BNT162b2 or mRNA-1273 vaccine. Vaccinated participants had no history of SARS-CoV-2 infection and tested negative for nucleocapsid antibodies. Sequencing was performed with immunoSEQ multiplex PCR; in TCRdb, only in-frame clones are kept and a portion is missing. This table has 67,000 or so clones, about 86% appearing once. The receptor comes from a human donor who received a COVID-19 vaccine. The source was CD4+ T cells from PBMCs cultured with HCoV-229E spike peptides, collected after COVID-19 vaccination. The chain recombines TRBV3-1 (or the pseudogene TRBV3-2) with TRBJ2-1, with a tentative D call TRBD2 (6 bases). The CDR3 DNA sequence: TGTGCCAGCAGTCGGTTTGGGGGGACCCTCTACAATGAGCAGTTCTTC. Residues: CASSRFGGTLYNEQFF.